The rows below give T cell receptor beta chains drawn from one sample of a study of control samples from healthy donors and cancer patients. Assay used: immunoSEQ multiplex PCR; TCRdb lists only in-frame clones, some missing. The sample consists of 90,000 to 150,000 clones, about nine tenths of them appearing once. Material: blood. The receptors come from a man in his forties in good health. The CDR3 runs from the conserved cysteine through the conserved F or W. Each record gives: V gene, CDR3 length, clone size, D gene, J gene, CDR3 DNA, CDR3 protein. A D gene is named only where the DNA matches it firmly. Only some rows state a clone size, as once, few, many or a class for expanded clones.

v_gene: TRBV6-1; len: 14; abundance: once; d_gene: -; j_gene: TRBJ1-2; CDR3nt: TGTGCCAGCAGTGAGTTCGTGGAAGCCTATGGCTACACCTTC; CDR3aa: CASSEFVEAYGYTF
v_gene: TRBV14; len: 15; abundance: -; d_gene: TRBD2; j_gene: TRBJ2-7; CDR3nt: TGTGCCAGCAGCCAGGGGACTAGCGCTTCCTACGAGCAGTACTTC; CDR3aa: CASSQGTSASYEQYF
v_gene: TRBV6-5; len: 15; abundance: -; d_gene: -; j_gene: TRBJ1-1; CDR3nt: TGTGCCAGCAGTTTCACAGGGCCGCCGAACACTGAAGCTTTCTTT; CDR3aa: CASSFTGPPNTEAFF
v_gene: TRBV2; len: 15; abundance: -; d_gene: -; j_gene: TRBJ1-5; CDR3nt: TGTGCCAGCAGTGTGAGGAGGGAGGCCAATCAGCCCCAGCATTTT; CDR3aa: CASSVRREANQPQHF
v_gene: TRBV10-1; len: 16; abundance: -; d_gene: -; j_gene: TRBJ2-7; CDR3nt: TGCGCCAGCAGTGAGTCAACGGGATTAGCAGAGTACGAGCAGTACTTC; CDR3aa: CASSESTGLAEYEQYF
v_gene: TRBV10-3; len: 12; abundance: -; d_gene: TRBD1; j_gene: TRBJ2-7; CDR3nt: TGTGCCATCGCTGACAGGGCCTACGAGCAGTACTTC; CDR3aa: CAIADRAYEQYF
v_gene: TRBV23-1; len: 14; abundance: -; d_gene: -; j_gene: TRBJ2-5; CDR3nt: TGCGCCAGCAGTCAATCGGGTAAACAAGAGACCCAGTACTTC; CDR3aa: CASSQSGKQETQYF
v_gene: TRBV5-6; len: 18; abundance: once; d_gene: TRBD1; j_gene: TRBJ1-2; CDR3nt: TGTGCCAGCAGCTTGGCTCTTTCGGGGACAGCTCCTAGCTATGGCTACACCTTC; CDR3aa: CASSLALSGTAPSYGYTF
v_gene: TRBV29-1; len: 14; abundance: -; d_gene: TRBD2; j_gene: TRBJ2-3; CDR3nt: TGCAGCGTAGCCCCGGGGGGGGTCCTAGATACGCAGTATTTT; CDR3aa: CSVAPGGVLDTQYF
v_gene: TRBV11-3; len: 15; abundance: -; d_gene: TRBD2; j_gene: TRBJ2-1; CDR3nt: TGTGCCAGCAGCTTCGGGGGGAGCTCCTACAATGAGCAGTTCTTC; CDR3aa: CASSFGGSSYNEQFF
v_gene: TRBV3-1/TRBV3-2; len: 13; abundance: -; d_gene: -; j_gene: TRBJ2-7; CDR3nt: TGTGCCAGCAGCCCTAACCTAGGGGACGAGCAGTACTTC; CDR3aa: CASSPNLGDEQYF
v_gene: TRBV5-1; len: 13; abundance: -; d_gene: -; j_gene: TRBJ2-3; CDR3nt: TGCGCCAGCAGCTTGGTTGGGGGGGATACGCAGTATTTT; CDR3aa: CASSLVGGDTQYF
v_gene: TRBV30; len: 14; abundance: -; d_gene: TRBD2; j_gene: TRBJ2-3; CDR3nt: TGTGCCTTAGCGGGGGGGCTTTTTGCAGATACGCAGTATTTT; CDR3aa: CALAGGLFADTQYF
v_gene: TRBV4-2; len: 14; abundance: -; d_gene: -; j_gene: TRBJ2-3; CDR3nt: TGTGCCAGCAGCCAAGATCGGGGGGCGCGGACGCAGTATTTT; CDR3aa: CASSQDRGARTQYF
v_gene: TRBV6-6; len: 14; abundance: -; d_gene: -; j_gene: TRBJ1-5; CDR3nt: TGTGCCAGCAGTTACTCGACGAGCGGTCAGCCCCAGCATTTT; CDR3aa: CASSYSTSGQPQHF
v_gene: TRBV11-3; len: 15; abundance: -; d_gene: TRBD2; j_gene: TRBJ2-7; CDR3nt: TGTGCCAGCAGCTCACCACTAGCGGGGGGTTACGAGCAGTACTTC; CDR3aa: CASSSPLAGGYEQYF
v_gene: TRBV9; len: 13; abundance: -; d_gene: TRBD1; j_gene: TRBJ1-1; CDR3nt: TGTGCCAGCAGCCCACCCGACAGGGGACCAGCTTTCTTT; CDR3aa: CASSPPDRGPAFF
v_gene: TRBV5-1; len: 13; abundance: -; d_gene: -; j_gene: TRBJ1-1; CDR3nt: TGCGCCAGCAGCTTGGGCGTGAACACTGAAGCTTTCTTT; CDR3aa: CASSLGVNTEAFF
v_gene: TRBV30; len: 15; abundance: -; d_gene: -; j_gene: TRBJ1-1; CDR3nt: TGTGCCTGGAGTGTACCCGGGACAATCAGCACTGAAGCTTTCTTT; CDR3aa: CAWSVPGTISTEAFF
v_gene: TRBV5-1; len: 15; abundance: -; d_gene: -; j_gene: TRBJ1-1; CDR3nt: TGCGCCAGCAGCTTGGAGGGGGATGCGACCACTGAAGCTTTCTTT; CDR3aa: CASSLEGDATTEAFF
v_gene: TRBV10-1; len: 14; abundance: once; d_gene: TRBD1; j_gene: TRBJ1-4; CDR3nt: TGCGCCAGCCGAACGTCCCGGGACAGGGAAAAACTGTTTTTT; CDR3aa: CASRTSRDREKLFF
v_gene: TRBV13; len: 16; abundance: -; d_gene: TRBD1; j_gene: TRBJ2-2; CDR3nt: TGTGCCAGCAGCTATGGGGACAGGATGAACACCGGGGAGCTGTTTTTT; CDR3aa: CASSYGDRMNTGELFF
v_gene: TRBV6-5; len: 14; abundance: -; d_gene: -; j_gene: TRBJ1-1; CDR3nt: TGTGCCAGCAGTAGCCGGGACGGTAACACTGAAGCTTTCTTT; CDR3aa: CASSSRDGNTEAFF
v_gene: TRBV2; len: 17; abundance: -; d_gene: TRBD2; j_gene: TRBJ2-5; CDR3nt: TGTGCCAGCAGTGAGCTTACTAGCGGGGGGCAGCAAGAGACCCAGTACTTC; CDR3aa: CASSELTSGGQQETQYF
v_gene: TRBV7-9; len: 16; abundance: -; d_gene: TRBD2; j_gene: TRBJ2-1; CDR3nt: TGTGCCAGCAGACAAACCGGGACTAGGATAATCAATGAGCAGTTCTTC; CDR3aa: CASRQTGTRIINEQFF
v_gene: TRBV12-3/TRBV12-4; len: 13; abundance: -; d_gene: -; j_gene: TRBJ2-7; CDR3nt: TGTGCCAGCAGTTTTACAAGATCCTACGAGCAGTACTTC; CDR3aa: CASSFTRSYEQYF
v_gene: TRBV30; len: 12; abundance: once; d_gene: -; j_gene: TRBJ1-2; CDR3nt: TGTGCCTGGGGGCGCGTCTTCTATGGCTACACCTTC; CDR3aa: CAWGRVFYGYTF
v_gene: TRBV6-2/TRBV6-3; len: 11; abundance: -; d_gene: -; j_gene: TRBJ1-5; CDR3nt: TGTGCCAGCAGTTATCCGGCGCCCCAGCATTTT; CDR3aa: CASSYPAPQHF
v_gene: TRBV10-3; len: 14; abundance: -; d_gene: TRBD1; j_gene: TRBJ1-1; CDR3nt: TGTGCCATCAGGAAACAGGGGGTTAACACTGAAGCTTTCTTT; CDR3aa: CAIRKQGVNTEAFF
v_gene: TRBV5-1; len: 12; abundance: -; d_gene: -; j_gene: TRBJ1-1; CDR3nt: TGCGCCAGCAAACAAGCGAACACTGAAGCTTTCTTT; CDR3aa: CASKQANTEAFF
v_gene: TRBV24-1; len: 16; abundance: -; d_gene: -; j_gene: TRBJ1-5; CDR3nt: TGTGCCACCAGTGATGGGGAAAGGGTGGGCAATCAGCCCCAGCATTTT; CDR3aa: CATSDGERVGNQPQHF
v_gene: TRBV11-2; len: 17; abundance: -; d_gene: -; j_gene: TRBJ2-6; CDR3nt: TGTGCCAGTAGCCGACTAAGCGGGCACTCTGGGGCCAACGTCCTGACTTTC; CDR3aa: CASSRLSGHSGANVLTF
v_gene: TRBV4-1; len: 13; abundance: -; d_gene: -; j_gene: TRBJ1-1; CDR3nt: TGCGCCAGCAGCCAAGCTCTTACGCCTGAAGCTTTCTTT; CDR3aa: CASSQALTPEAFF
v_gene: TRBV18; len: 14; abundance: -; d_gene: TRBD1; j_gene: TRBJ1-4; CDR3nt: TGTGCCAGCTCACCAGGGGCAGGGGGTGAAAAACTGTTTTTT; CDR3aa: CASSPGAGGEKLFF
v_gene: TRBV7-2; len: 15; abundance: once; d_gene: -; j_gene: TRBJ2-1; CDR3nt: TGTGCCAGCAGCACAGGACCGGCCTCCTACAATGAGCAGTTCTTC; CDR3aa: CASSTGPASYNEQFF